This T cell receptor (beta chain) was sequenced for a study of T cell changes during pregnancy in multiple sclerosis (dated 2019 in TCRdb). At the level of the whole study: Changes in the T cell repertoire over the course of pregnancy were examined in this study in women with multiple sclerosis.

Looking up the germline V gene (reference sequence) yields CDR1 DFQATT and CDR2 SNEGSKA. From cysteine to phenylalanine, the CDR3 is 10 amino acids long. The sequence is cut down to CDR3 DNA, 30 bases in frame from base 1. The method behind the library was the immunoSEQ multiplex PCR assay. TCRdb re-hosts the immuneACCESS table, in-frame sequences only. Its copies lack some clones; in the studies checked, an unresolved V gene accounts for under half of them, and the cause for the rest is not known. Counted in this sample were about 39,000 clones; 75% to 95% of them appeared once. The top ten clones comprise over 0.3% of the sample. A word on this clone: No antigen is known for it. Per-base quality was not reported, and no clone a single base away is much larger than it.

The sequences come from CD4+ T cells from peripheral blood mononuclear cells, collected in the third trimester of pregnancy. The chain is encoded by TRBV20-1 joined to TRBJ2-5; no D segment can be confidently identified. The clonotype originates from a female donor in good health, enrolled as a control in a pregnancy study. CDR3 reads: CSFLGETQYF. Here is the DNA: TGCAGCTTCCTCGGGGAGACCCAGTACTTC.